The subject of this entry is one T cell receptor beta chain. Produced via immunoSEQ multiplex PCR; TCRdb's table is partial and in-frame only. The table records around 380,000 clones, about 90% of them present only once. The record originates from a study of blood T cell repertoires in COVID-19. Trimming took 6 bases from V and 6 from J; bases not matched to a gene: 7. The CDR3 totals 14 residues. The V gene's germline CDR1 is MNHEY and CDR2 SVGAGI. This clonotype was obtained from a man aged 30-40 years who had recovered from COVID-19. V gene TRBV6-5 combines with J gene TRBJ2-2; 7 bases agree with TRBD1. Sequencing used PBMCs or T cells enriched from blood (not recorded which). The CDR3 loop reads CASSPGTVPGELFF. CDR3 nucleotide sequence: TGTGCCAGCAGCCCAGGGACAGTTCCCGGGGAGCTGTTTTTT.